What follows describes a single T cell receptor (beta chain). What it binds is unknown. TCRdb's copy holds only in-frame clones and misses some; the assay was immunoSEQ multiplex PCR. This table has approximately 5,300 clones, 78% appearing once. This entry belongs to a study of somatic mutations in cytotoxic T cells in rheumatoid arthritis. Overall study context: Patient blood (roughly 30 ml EDTA) was collected right after diagnosis, preceding any treatment. Selected populations of V beta antibody-stained T cells underwent flow sorting at nearly 100% purity; these encompassed V beta1+ cells subjected to TCRB sequencing. General study points: Antigens bound by the expanded CD8+ clones were not identified. The authors did not adjust the slight TRBV07 underrepresentation in rheumatoid arthritis patients for multiple comparisons.

This CDR3 is built from 14 residues. CDR1 and CDR2 (germline): MNHEY, SVGAGI. V was trimmed by 0 bases and J by 1 base, leaving 7 bases between them. The genes are TRBV6-5 and TRBJ2-7; the D gene is possibly TRBD1 (5 bases). The sample here was CD8+ T cells sorted from blood, taken at a follow-up visit. The TCR originated in a man in his forties with rheumatoid arthritis. This chain's CDR3 is CASSYSPGSYEQYF. CDR3 nucleotide sequence: TGTGCCAGCAGTTACTCGCCAGGGTCCTACGAGCAGTACTTC.